This is a list of T cell receptor beta chains from one sample in a study of T cells in Graves' hyperthyroidism and ophthalmopathy. MiXCR was run by TCRdb on the multiplex PCR reads, yielding one entry per CDR3 protein. The repertoire includes 400,000 to 600,000 distinct CDR3 sequences, less than 25% of them detected once, and around a quarter sits in the top ten. Sequencing was done on a sample of blood. These receptors were collected from a man younger than 35 with Graves' hyperthyroidism. Both conserved end residues are part of each CDR3. The D gene is left open where the match is weak. Clone size is not always given. Where it is, it says once, few, many or a class for expanded clones.

CDR3: CASSMWTGQRYEQYF
DNA: TGTGCCAGCAGCATGTGGACAGGGCAACGGTACGAGCAGTACTTC
J: TRBJ2-7
length: 15
size: many
D: TRBD1
V: TRBV7-8

CDR3: CANTGEVGAEAFF
DNA: TGTGCCAACACTGGGGAGGTGGGGGCTGAAGCTTTCTTT
J: TRBJ1-1
length: 13
size: many
D: -
V: TRBV2

CDR3: CSAPRWGDQETQYF
DNA: TGCAGTGCTCCACGCTGGGGGGACCAAGAGACCCAGTACTTC
J: TRBJ2-5
length: 14
size: -
D: -
V: TRBV20-1

CDR3: CASSDDTEAFF
DNA: TGTGCCAGCTCTGATGACACTGAAGCTTTCTTT
J: TRBJ1-1
length: 11
size: few
D: -
V: TRBV18

CDR3: CSAARTGGYWELFF
DNA: TGCAGTGCAGCTCGGACAGGAGGTTACTGGGAGCTGTTTTTT
J: TRBJ2-2
length: 14
size: many
D: TRBD1
V: TRBV20-1

CDR3: CATSLGTGRTGELFF
DNA: TGTGCCACCTCTCTGGGGACAGGGAGGACCGGGGAGCTGTTTTTT
J: TRBJ2-2
length: 15
size: many
D: TRBD1
V: TRBV15

CDR3: CASGPSSGTVHLNTEAFF
DNA: TGTGCTAGTGGACCTAGCTCCGGGACAGTGCATCTGAACACTGAAGCTTTCTTT
J: TRBJ1-1
length: 18
size: many
D: TRBD1
V: TRBV12-5

CDR3: CATSRDLGASGELFF
DNA: TGTGCCACCAGCAGAGATCTAGGGGCAAGCGGGGAGCTGTTTTTT
J: TRBJ2-2
length: 15
size: few
D: -
V: TRBV15

CDR3: CSASQDLGDQPQHF
DNA: TGCAGTGCTAGCCAGGACCTCGGCGATCAGCCCCAGCATTTT
J: TRBJ1-5
length: 14
size: many
D: -
V: TRBV20-1

CDR3: CASRQNTGSRAYEQYF
DNA: TGTGCCAGCAGACAAAACACAGGGTCCCGCGCCTACGAGCAGTACTTC
J: TRBJ2-7
length: 16
size: -
D: -
V: TRBV6-1

CDR3: CASSAHPTGARETQYF
DNA: TGTGCCAGCAGCGCCCATCCGACAGGGGCGAGAGAGACCCAGTACTTC
J: TRBJ2-5
length: 16
size: few
D: TRBD1
V: TRBV7-7

CDR3: CASSKGIDYEQYF
DNA: TGTGCCAGTAGTAAAGGCATCGACTACGAGCAGTACTTC
J: TRBJ2-7
length: 13
size: many
D: -
V: TRBV19

CDR3: CASSVGGSRNTLYF
DNA: TGTGCCAGCAGCGTAGGGGGGTCGAGGAACACCCTATATTTT
J: TRBJ1-3
length: 14
size: once
D: -
V: TRBV9

CDR3: CASSLGHPNTEAFF
DNA: TGTGCCAGCAGTTTAGGTCACCCGAACACTGAAGCTTTCTTT
J: TRBJ1-1
length: 14
size: many
D: -
V: TRBV12-3/TRBV12-4

CDR3: CASSPPRARTEAFF
DNA: TGTGCCAGCAGCCCCCCCAGGGCGCGAACTGAAGCTTTCTTT
J: TRBJ1-1
length: 14
size: -
D: -
V: TRBV3-1

CDR3: CASSSYFGREQGIAGELFF
DNA: TGTGCCAGCAGTTCTTATTTTGGCCGGGAACAAGGTATCGCCGGGGAGCTGTTTTTT
J: TRBJ2-2
length: 19
size: many
D: -
V: TRBV28

CDR3: CASSRDRQYYGYTF
DNA: TGTGCCAGCAGCCGGGACAGGCAGTATTATGGCTACACCTTC
J: TRBJ1-2
length: 14
size: few
D: TRBD1
V: TRBV12-3/TRBV12-4

CDR3: CAISEGGRETQYF
DNA: TGTGCCATCAGTGAAGGGGGCCGGGAGACCCAGTACTTC
J: TRBJ2-5
length: 13
size: many
D: TRBD1
V: TRBV10-3

CDR3: CASSEDRVVNQPQHF
DNA: TGTGCCAGCAGTGAAGACAGGGTGGTCAATCAGCCCCAGCATTTT
J: TRBJ1-5
length: 15
size: once
D: -
V: TRBV6-1

CDR3: CASAQGSMNTEAFF
DNA: TGTGCCAGCGCGCAGGGCAGCATGAACACTGAAGCTTTCTTT
J: TRBJ1-1
length: 14
size: -
D: -
V: TRBV18

CDR3: CAHGGAFF
DNA: TGTGCCCACGGAGGAGCTTTCTTT
J: TRBJ1-1
length: 8
size: -
D: -
V: TRBV25-1

CDR3: CASRQTGLSTGELFF
DNA: TGTGCCAGCAGACAGACAGGGTTGAGCACCGGGGAGCTGTTTTTT
J: TRBJ2-2
length: 15
size: many
D: TRBD1
V: TRBV12-3/TRBV12-4

CDR3: CASSPGAYPIGEQYF
DNA: TGTGCCAGCAGCCCAGGGGCGTACCCCATAGGGGAGCAGTACTTC
J: TRBJ2-7
length: 15
size: many
D: -
V: TRBV28

CDR3: CASSPTPRTRLYEQYF
DNA: TGTGCCAGCAGCCCTACTCCCCGGACGCGCCTCTACGAGCAGTACTTC
J: TRBJ2-7
length: 16
size: many
D: -
V: TRBV28

CDR3: CASSAGTALPQYF
DNA: TGTGCCAGCAGCGCCGGGACCGCTCTCCCGCAGTACTTC
J: TRBJ2-7
length: 13
size: many
D: -
V: TRBV13

CDR3: CASSSPGPAGYTF
DNA: TGCGCCAGCAGTTCTCCCGGGCCAGCCGGCTACACCTTC
J: TRBJ1-2
length: 13
size: many
D: -
V: TRBV4-1

CDR3: CASSFKTGGETQYF
DNA: TGTGCCAGCAGTTTTAAGACAGGGGGTGAGACCCAGTACTTC
J: TRBJ2-5
length: 14
size: many
D: TRBD1
V: TRBV12-3/TRBV12-4

CDR3: CAWSVLGGTEAFF
DNA: TGTGCCTGGAGTGTCCTGGGGGGGACTGAAGCTTTCTTT
J: TRBJ1-1
length: 13
size: many
D: -
V: TRBV30

CDR3: CASSFSGGHEQYF
DNA: TGTGCCAGCAGCTTCTCTGGGGGCCACGAGCAGTACTTC
J: TRBJ2-7
length: 13
size: many
D: -
V: TRBV6-5

CDR3: CASSLVGQTGTEAFF
DNA: TGTGCCAGCAGCTTAGTAGGCCAAACGGGCACTGAAGCTTTCTTT
J: TRBJ1-1
length: 15
size: -
D: -
V: TRBV7-6

CDR3: CATSRDLEGEQYF
DNA: TGTGCCACCAGCAGAGATTTGGAAGGGGAGCAGTACTTC
J: TRBJ2-7
length: 13
size: -
D: -
V: TRBV15